This entry describes one TCR beta chain. Its specificity is unknown. This sample is part of a study of CD4 T cells in relation to SARS-CoV-2 and coronaviruses. Notes on the study in general: No donor gave both pre-pandemic and post-infection samples.

In germline, CDR1 is LNHDA, CDR2 SQIVND (reference sequence). CDR3 length equals 16 residues. V shed 3 bases and J shed 7 bases, with 18 bases lying between them. The method was immunoSEQ multiplex PCR; TCRdb's version includes in-frame clones alone and lacks a portion of them. The sample records some 29,000 clones, about 70% being singletons. Before the COVID-19 pandemic, during about 2010-2018, CD4+ T cells were taken from unexposed donors. The cells were cultured for about ten days before CD4+ T cells were isolated. Cells permitting, SARS-CoV-2 S/N and four cold-coronavirus spikes were tested on unexposed-donor CD4+ T cells.

Sequenced sample: CD4+ T cells from PBMCs, cultured in vitro. This clonotype originated in a human donor in good health. The chain carries TRBV19 and TRBJ1-4; D is perhaps TRBD1 (6 bases). The CDR3 is CASSIKQGRNPEKLFF. CDR3 in DNA: TGTGCCAGTAGTATCAAACAGGGAAGAAATCCTGAAAAACTGTTTTTT.